The 22 T cell receptor beta chains reported below all come from one sample, sequenced in a study of control samples from healthy donors and cancer patients. The assay was immunoSEQ multiplex PCR, and TCRdb's table has in-frame clones only and misses some. The table records about 170,000 clones, about 90% of them present only once. What was sequenced was blood. These receptors all come from a woman younger than 45 in good health.

The chain links TRBV21-1 to TRBJ2-5; TRBD1 reflects the table's D call only, with no check against the DNA. TRBV21-1 is labeled a pseudogene. The CDR3 consists of 15 residues. In DNA, the CDR3 is TGTGCCAGCAGCATTAAGCCGCAGGGGGTGGAGACCCAGTACTTC. Encoded protein: CASSIKPQGVETQYF.

Only one count was recorded for this clone. The J gene is TRBJ1-1, the V gene TRBV5-1; TRBD1 matches at 7 bases. The CDR3 spans 14 residues. In germline, CDR1 is SGHRS, CDR2 YFSETQ. V lost 0 bases to trimming and J lost 2 bases; unmatched junction nucleotides: 1. This chain's CDR3 is CASSLGDSNTEAFF. For the CDR3, the DNA is TGCGCCAGCAGCTTGGGGGACAGCAACACTGAAGCTTTCTTT.

The chain uses TRBV4-1 and TRBJ2-7; a possible D gene is TRBD2 (5 bases). Trimming removed 1 base from V and 7 bases from J, with 20 bases in between. This CDR3 spans 16 amino acids. The germline CDR1 and CDR2 sequences are MGHRA and YSYEKL. The CDR3 sequence: CASSQGVSSSVGEQYV. CDR3 bases: TGCGCCAGCAGCCAAGGGGTCTCTAGCTCCGTGGGGGAGCAGTACGTC.

V usage is TRBV9 and J usage is TRBJ1-1; D remains unclear. With 3 bases removed from V and 0 bases from J, the gap between germline ends came to 6 bases. Germline loops: CDR1 SGDLS, CDR2 YYNGEE. The CDR3 loop spans 13 amino acids. The CDR3 DNA reads TGTGCCAGCAGCGGAGGAGTGAACACTGAAGCTTTCTTT. As protein: CASSGGVNTEAFF.

The chain carries TRBV30 and TRBJ1-5; D is unresolved. CDR1 is GTSNPN, CDR2 SVGIG, per germline (reference sequence). With 2 bases removed from V and 7 bases from J, the gap between germline ends came to 15 bases. The CDR3 loop spans 14 amino acids. The CDR3 coding sequence is TGTGCCTGGAGTTGGACGGCTACGGACCAGCCCCAGCATTTT. The encoded protein is CAWSWTATDQPQHF.

Concerning this clone: Other nucleotide sequences from this sample produce the same CDR3. This chain joins TRBV7-9 and TRBJ2-3; no firm D call. Between the trimmed V and J ends, which lost 5 bases and 4 bases, there was a span of 7 bases. From germline, CDR1 is SEHNR and CDR2 FQNEAQ (reference sequence). The CDR3 has 12 residues. The CDR3 region has the DNA TGTGCCAGCAGCATTAAGTCAGATACGCAGTATTTT. Its protein product is CASSIKSDTQYF.

This rearrangement joins TRBV15 to TRBJ1-5, with 7 nucleotides matching TRBD1. Germline CDR1 LNHNV, CDR2 YYDKDF (reference sequence). With 3 bases clipped from V and 3 bases from J, the junction kept 2 bases outside the gene matches. This CDR3 contains 14 residues. Written as DNA, the CDR3 is TGTGCCACCAGCAGCCAGGGGGTCAATCAGCCCCAGCATTTT. Translating gives CATSSQGVNQPQHF.

This chain connects TRBV12-3 or TRBV12-4 to TRBJ1-2; no clear D. Trimming left V 1 base short and J 4 bases short, with 7 bases between. This CDR3 spans 13 amino acids. The CDR3 region has the DNA TGTGCCAGCAGTTTAGTGGGCCCCTATGGCTACACCTTC. This translates into CASSLVGPYGYTF.

The chain combines TRBV27 with TRBJ2-1, with TRBD1 identical over 9 bases. CDR1 and CDR2 from the germline V gene are MNHEY and SMNVEV (reference sequence). The CDR3 runs to 14 residues. V shed 6 bases, J shed 8 bases, and the junction held 8 bases outside the gene matches. In nucleotides, the CDR3 is TGTGCCAGCAGCCTCCTCGGGACAGGGCATGAGCAGTTCTTC. This sequence encodes CASSLLGTGHEQFF.

V usage is TRBV5-1 and J usage is TRBJ1-6; D may be TRBD1 (5 bases). The CDR3 contains 15 residues. The V and J ends lost 1 base and 1 base respectively, with 6 bases between them. CDR1 is SGHRS, CDR2 YFSETQ, per germline. The CDR3 region has the DNA TGCGCCAGCAGCTTGAGACAGTCCTATAATTCACCCCTCCACTTT. It codes for CASSLRQSYNSPLHF.

In regard to this clone: The germline gene is not matched at one end of the junction; a read error may be the cause. The chain couples TRBV7-7 to TRBJ1-1; tentative D call: TRBD1 (5 bases). Germline CDR1 is SSHAT and CDR2 is FNYEAQ (reference sequence). The length of the CDR3 is 13 residues. The CDR3 DNA sequence: TGTGCTAGCAGCTACAAAAAGGGGACTGAAGCTTTCTTT. This gives the protein CASSYKKGTEAFF.

J is TRBJ1-2 and V is TRBV27, with 7 bases lining up with TRBD1. CDR1 MNHEY and CDR2 SMNVEV come from the germline V gene (reference sequence). The CDR3 consists of 15 residues. Trimming removed 3 bases from V and 5 bases from J; junction bases left unmatched: 9. The CDR3 sequence: CASSFRGQPGYGYTF. CDR3 DNA: TGTGCCAGCAGTTTCCGGGGACAGCCAGGGTATGGCTACACCTTC.

This chain joins TRBV27 and TRBJ1-4; TRBD1 matches at 7 bases. The trim removed 6 bases at V and 5 bases at J, leaving 6 bases unmatched. CDR1 is MNHEY, CDR2 SMNVEV, per germline (reference sequence). The CDR3 has 14 residues. CDR3 protein: CASRPPGQNEKLFF. DNA of the CDR3: TGTGCCAGCAGGCCCCCGGGACAGAATGAAAAACTGTTTTTT. Complete variable domain (other parts from reference TRBV27 and TRBJ1-4): EAQVTQNPRYLITVTGKKLTVTCSQNMNHEYMSWYRQDPGLGLRQIYYSMNVEVTDKGDVPEGYKVSRKEKRNFPLILESPSPNQTSLYFCASRPPGQNEKLFFGSGTQLSVL.

V usage is TRBV5-1 and J usage is TRBJ1-4; D is perhaps TRBD1 (5 bases). Germline CDR1 is SGHRS and CDR2 is YFSETQ. The length of the CDR3 is 14 residues. Trimming shortened V by 2 bases and J by 2 bases, and 7 bases separated the two germline ends. The CDR3 region has the DNA TGCGCCAGCAGCTTCGGGGGGACTAATGAAAAACTGTTTTTT. This gives the protein CASSFGGTNEKLFF.

In this sample, this clone turned up a few times. The chain combines TRBV14 with TRBJ2-1, with 7 bases fitting TRBD2. Germline lookup yields CDR1 SGHDN and CDR2 FVKESK. The CDR3 contains 17 residues. J gave up 2 bases and V 1 base, and 8 bases lay outside the gene matches. The CDR3 coding sequence is TGTGCCAGCAGCCAAGTCTTGGCTAGCGGTGCCTACAATGAGCAGTTCTTC. This encodes CASSQVLASGAYNEQFF.

The chain carries TRBV6-5 and TRBJ1-3; D gene uncertain. The germline gives CDR1 MNHEY, CDR2 SVGAGI. V lost 2 bases, J lost 2 bases, and 10 bases lay in between. The length of the CDR3 is 15 residues. This CDR3 is CASSYGRVAGNTIYF. CDR3 nucleotides: TGTGCCAGCAGTTACGGGAGGGTTGCTGGAAACACCATATATTTT.

V gene TRBV15 combines with J gene TRBJ1-5; 8 nucleotides line up with TRBD1. With V trimmed by 0 bases and J by 6 bases, 4 bases remained unmatched. The germline V gene has CDR1 LNHNV and CDR2 YYDKDF (reference sequence). CDR3 length: 15 residues. CDR3 DNA sequence: TGTGCCACCAGCAGAGACAGGGGGCTAGGTCAGCCCCAGCATTTT. This translates into CATSRDRGLGQPQHF.

This clone was counted a single time. The genes are TRBV3-1 (or the pseudogene TRBV3-2) and TRBJ2-7; 8 bases align to TRBD1. CDR3 length: 14 residues. V lost 5 bases and J lost 2; bases outside the gene matches: 5. Germline values: CDR1 LGHDT, CDR2 YNNKEL (reference sequence). The CDR3 sequence is CASSGSQGAYEQYV. The CDR3 DNA reads as TGTGCCAGCAGCGGATCACAGGGGGCCTACGAGCAGTACGTC.

This sequence joins TRBV29-1 and TRBJ1-4; D ambiguous. The CDR3 is 14 amino acids. V was pared by 7 bases and J by 3 bases, with 15 bases between. The germline V gene has CDR1 SQVTM and CDR2 ANQGSEA. CDR3 sequence: CSAITPRPNEKLFF. The CDR3 DNA reads TGCAGCGCCATTACTCCGCGGCCTAATGAAAAACTGTTTTTT.

This clone is judged medium-sized. The V call is TRBV28, the J call TRBJ2-7; no clear D gene. The CDR3 is made up of 12 amino acids. CDR1 MDHEN and CDR2 SYDVKM come from the germline V gene. The V and J ends lost 5 bases and 5 bases respectively, with 10 bases between them. CDR3 in amino acids: CASSPDVDEQYF. CDR3 DNA: TGTGCCAGCAGTCCTGACGTAGACGAGCAGTACTTC.

The CDR3 here is CASRLTGGTEAFF. The CDR3 coding sequence is TGTGCCAGCAGACTGACAGGGGGCACTGAAGCTTTCTTT. The chain employs TRBV2 and TRBJ1-1; 9 bases agree with TRBD1. The CDR3 consists of 13 residues. Germline trimming cut 6 bases from V and 4 bases from J; bases unmatched to any gene: 3. Germline V gives CDR1 SNHLY, CDR2 FYNNEI.

V is TRBV10-1 and J is TRBJ2-3; 12 nucleotides match TRBD1. The junction had 8 bases not matched to a gene; V was cut back by 4 bases and J by 3 bases. This CDR3 contains 17 residues. Germline CDR1 and CDR2: WNHNN and SYGVQD (reference sequence). The DNA for the CDR3 is TGCGCCAGCAGTGGTTCACCGGGACAGGGGGCGACAGATACGCAGTATTTT. It is translated as CASSGSPGQGATDTQYF.